The rows below give T cell receptor beta chains drawn from one sample of a study of blood T cell repertoires in COVID-19. Method: immunoSEQ multiplex PCR; TCRdb's copy keeps in-frame clones and lacks some. Found here are some 230,000 clones, under 90% of them singletons; the top ten hold 4% to 6%. The sample was peripheral blood. These receptors all come from a woman aged 60-75 years who had recovered from COVID-19. The CDR3 runs from the conserved cysteine through the conserved F or W. D genes are given only for firm matches. A clone size is listed for some rows: how often the clone was seen (once, few, many), or a class if it is expanded.

CDR3nt	CDR3aa	v_gene	j_gene	abundance	d_gene
TGTGCCAGCAGCGTAGGAGGCGGGGGGAGCTCCTACGAGCAGTACTTC	CASSVGGGGSSYEQYF	TRBV9	TRBJ2-7	NA	TRBD2
TGTGCCATCAGTGAGATAGGGGTCGAGCAGTACTTC	CAISEIGVEQYF	TRBV10-3	TRBJ2-7	NA	NA
TGCGCCAGCAGGGCTGGGACAGGGGGTGGCGAGCAGTACTTC	CASRAGTGGGEQYF	TRBV5-1	TRBJ2-7	NA	TRBD1
TGTGCCAGTAGTATAGCTGGCAATCAGCCCCAGCATTTT	CASSIAGNQPQHF	TRBV19	TRBJ1-5	NA	NA
TGTGCCAGCAGCCAAGGGGCCGTATTGAACACTGAAGCTTTCTTT	CASSQGAVLNTEAFF	TRBV14	TRBJ1-1	NA	NA
TGTGCCAGCAGCCCGCCGACAGGGAATGGCTACACCTTC	CASSPPTGNGYTF	TRBV3-1/TRBV3-2	TRBJ1-2	NA	TRBD1
TGTGCCAGCAGCTTAGGGACCACAGGGGTGGCGTCCCAGCATTTT	CASSLGTTGVASQHF	TRBV7-2	TRBJ1-5	once	TRBD1
TGTGCCAGCAGCCATATATCACGGGACGGGACAACGGAAATAAACACCATATATTTT	CASSHISRDGTTEINTIYF	TRBV9	TRBJ1-3	few	NA
TGCAGCGTTGAGGGCAGGGAGAACACCGGGGAGCTGTTTTTT	CSVEGRENTGELFF	TRBV29-1	TRBJ2-2	NA	NA
TGTGCCAGCAGTGACTCACCGGGTCCCACCCCTCATGGCTACACCTTC	CASSDSPGPTPHGYTF	TRBV6-4	TRBJ1-2	NA	NA
TGTGCCAGCAGCGGGCGCGGGGTGGGGATTGCGGGTGGCTACACCTTC	CASSGRGVGIAGGYTF	TRBV9	TRBJ1-2	NA	NA
TGTGCCAGCAGCGTCGGTACAGGGGTGAATGAAAAACTGTTTTTT	CASSVGTGVNEKLFF	TRBV9	TRBJ1-4	few	TRBD1
TGTGCCAGCAGTCAGGGACAGGGGGCTGAAGCTTTCTTT	CASSQGQGAEAFF	TRBV12-3/TRBV12-4	TRBJ1-1	NA	TRBD1
TGTGCCAGCAGTGGGGGGACCGGGGGGCCACTGGAGACCCAGTACTTC	CASSGGTGGPLETQYF	TRBV6-2/TRBV6-3	TRBJ2-5	NA	NA
TGTGCCAGCAGCCCTTACGGGACACCAAACACTGAAGCTTTCTTT	CASSPYGTPNTEAFF	TRBV3-1/TRBV3-2	TRBJ1-1	NA	NA
TGTGCCAGCAGTCAGGGGAGCGCCTACGAGCAGTACTTC	CASSQGSAYEQYF	TRBV9	TRBJ2-7	NA	NA
TGTGCCAGCAGCGCCCGCATTGCGGGGGAGGCCTACGAGCAGTACTTC	CASSARIAGEAYEQYF	TRBV9	TRBJ2-7	NA	TRBD2
TGTGCCATCAGTGAGGAGGGGGCGAGGTCACCCCTCCACTTT	CAISEEGARSPLHF	TRBV10-3	TRBJ1-6	NA	TRBD1
TGTGCCATCAGTGACTCAGGAAAAGAGCAGTACTTC	CAISDSGKEQYF	TRBV10-3	TRBJ2-7	once	NA
TGTGCCAGTAGTATCGGGGGGTTCAACGAGCAGTACTTC	CASSIGGFNEQYF	TRBV19	TRBJ2-7	NA	TRBD2
TGTGCCAGCAAATGGACTAGCGGGGAGTCATGGGAGCAGTACTTC	CASKWTSGESWEQYF	TRBV2	TRBJ2-7	NA	TRBD2
TGTGCCAGTAGTATTCCAGGCATGAACACTGAAGCTTTCTTT	CASSIPGMNTEAFF	TRBV19	TRBJ1-1	few	NA
TGTGCCAGCAGCTTACAGGGGGAAGGTGGAGATACGCAGTATTTT	CASSLQGEGGDTQYF	TRBV11-2	TRBJ2-3	NA	TRBD1
TGTGCCTGGAGGACCCCTTTCACAGGGTTGAACACTGAAGCTTTCTTT	CAWRTPFTGLNTEAFF	TRBV30	TRBJ1-1	few	NA
TGTGCCAGCAGCGTAGGTGGGCTGAGAGCCTACAATGAGCAGTTCTTC	CASSVGGLRAYNEQFF	TRBV9	TRBJ2-1	NA	NA
TGTGCCAGCAGCCAAGTTAGCGGGGGCCTCTCCTACAATGAGCAGTTCTTC	CASSQVSGGLSYNEQFF	TRBV3-1/TRBV3-2	TRBJ2-1	NA	TRBD2
TGTGCCAGCAGAACGACAGGGGTATATGGCTACACCTTC	CASRTTGVYGYTF	TRBV28	TRBJ1-2	NA	TRBD1
TGTGCCAGCAGCGTAGTCCCGGGAACGGGCGGGGAGCTGTTTTTT	CASSVVPGTGGELFF	TRBV9	TRBJ2-2	NA	NA
TGTGCCAGCAGGGGACAGGGCGCCTCCAATGAGCAGTTCTTC	CASRGQGASNEQFF	TRBV6-5	TRBJ2-1	NA	TRBD1
TGTGCCAGCAGCTGGACAGGGGGTAGGGAACAGTACTTC	CASSWTGGREQYF	TRBV7-8	TRBJ2-7	NA	TRBD1
TGTGCCAGCAGTTACAGCGACGGGGAAGCTTTCTTT	CASSYSDGEAFF	TRBV6-6	TRBJ1-1	NA	NA
TGTGCCAGTAGTATAGGAGTGGAGGGGGGGGCTTCAGATACGCAGTATTTT	CASSIGVEGGASDTQYF	TRBV19	TRBJ2-3	NA	NA
TGTGCCAGCAGTTATGGCGACAGGGTAAATCAGCCCCAGCATTTT	CASSYGDRVNQPQHF	TRBV6-5	TRBJ1-5	NA	TRBD1
TGTGCCAGCAGGACGGCGAGGACCGGGGAGCTGTTTTTT	CASRTARTGELFF	TRBV2	TRBJ2-2	few	NA
TGCGCCAGCAGTTCCCAAGTAGCTAACTATGGCTACACCTTC	CASSSQVANYGYTF	TRBV5-1	TRBJ1-2	NA	NA
TGTGCCAGTAGTCCGTTGACAGGGAAAGGGAACACTGAAGCTTTCTTT	CASSPLTGKGNTEAFF	TRBV19	TRBJ1-1	NA	TRBD1
TGTGCCAGCAGCTTTTTTGGCGGCGATGGCTACACCTTC	CASSFFGGDGYTF	TRBV5-4	TRBJ1-2	NA	NA
TGTGCCAGCAGCTCCGGGACAGTTACCTACAATGAGCAGTTCTTC	CASSSGTVTYNEQFF	TRBV5-8	TRBJ2-1	NA	TRBD1
TGTGCCAGCAGTCTGGGACAGTTCTATGGCTACACCTTC	CASSLGQFYGYTF	TRBV12-3/TRBV12-4	TRBJ1-2	NA	TRBD1
TGTGCCACCAGTGGCGGACTGGGGGAGACCCAGTACTTC	CATSGGLGETQYF	TRBV24-1	TRBJ2-5	NA	NA
TGTGCCAGCAGCGCAGGGTTTGGCTACACCTTC	CASSAGFGYTF	TRBV2	TRBJ1-2	NA	NA
TGTGCCAGCAGCTACCTGACAGGGGGCACCGGGGAGCTGTTTTTT	CASSYLTGGTGELFF	TRBV7-8	TRBJ2-2	NA	TRBD1
TGTGCCAGCAGTGATCCGGGGGAGGGGATGGAGACCCAGTACTTC	CASSDPGEGMETQYF	TRBV2	TRBJ2-5	NA	TRBD2
TGTGCCAGCAGCTTGGTTACAGGGGCAACGAGCTCCTACAATGAGCAGTTCTTC	CASSLVTGATSSYNEQFF	TRBV5-8	TRBJ2-1	NA	TRBD1
TGTGCCAGCAGCCCACTAGCGGGGGGTCGCACAGATACGCAGTATTTT	CASSPLAGGRTDTQYF	TRBV7-6	TRBJ2-3	NA	TRBD2
TGTGCCAGCAGTTGGCAGGGCTTGAACACTGAAGCTTTCTTT	CASSWQGLNTEAFF	TRBV6-6	TRBJ1-1	NA	NA
TGTGCCAGCAGCACCCGACAGGTGAGCAATCAGCCCCAGCATTTT	CASSTRQVSNQPQHF	TRBV21-1	TRBJ1-5	few	NA